These T cell receptor beta chains were read from a single sample in a study of blood T cell dynamics during melanoma immunotherapy. Assay: immunoSEQ multiplex PCR; the TCRdb copy retains only in-frame clones and omits some. Of a few thousand clones listed, about 90% are singletons. The sample here was effector memory CD8+ T cells from blood, taken from a patient treated with checkpoint blockade. These receptors were collected from a human donor with melanoma. CDR3s include the opening cysteine and the closing phenylalanine or tryptophan. The D gene is left open where the match is weak. Where a row states a size, it is once, few, many or the class of an expanded clone; other rows omit it.

CDR3 protein	CDR3 DNA	D gene	V gene	J gene	clone size
CASSQDLREGRETQYF	TGCGCCAGCAGCCAAGATCTAAGGGAGGGTAGAGAGACCCAGTACTTC	TRBD2	TRBV4-3	TRBJ2-5	.
CASGSTGNTEAFF	TGTGCCAGCGGATCGACAGGGAACACTGAAGCTTTCTTT	.	TRBV6-5	TRBJ1-1	.
CATGPNYYGYTF	TGTGCCACGGGTCCAAATTACTATGGCTACACCTTC	.	TRBV9	TRBJ1-2	.
CASSQDGGYNEQFF	TGCGCCAGCAGCCAAGATGGCGGGTACAATGAGCAGTTCTTC	.	TRBV4-3	TRBJ2-1	.
CASSWTADNEKLFF	TGTGCCAGTAGCTGGACCGCTGACAATGAAAAACTGTTTTTT	.	TRBV19	TRBJ1-4	.
CASSQEGSGRVTDTQYF	TGCGCCAGCAGCCAAGAGGGTAGCGGGAGGGTCACAGATACGCAGTATTTT	TRBD2	TRBV4-1	TRBJ2-3	.
CASSQDIGQTGELFF	TGCGCCAGCAGCCAAGATATCGGACAAACCGGGGAGCTGTTTTTT	.	TRBV4-1	TRBJ2-2	.
CASSYNLGLKNTEAFF	TGTGCCAGCAGTTACAATCTTGGGCTTAAGAACACTGAAGCTTTCTTT	.	TRBV6-5	TRBJ1-1	.
CASSRRGSGANVLTF	TGTGCCAGCAGCCGACGTGGCTCTGGGGCCAACGTCCTGACTTTC	.	TRBV9	TRBJ2-6	.
CASSLSDGVGDGELFF	TGTGCCAGCAGCTTATCCGACGGGGTGGGTGACGGGGAGCTGTTTTTT	.	TRBV11-3	TRBJ2-2	once
CASSFDNYNEQFF	TGTGCCAGCAGTTTCGACAACTACAATGAGCAGTTCTTC	.	TRBV27	TRBJ2-1	.
CASSQLRGGDQPQHF	TGTGCCAGCAGCCAACTTCGGGGGGGCGATCAGCCCCAGCATTTT	.	TRBV4-2	TRBJ1-5	few
CASSAGTGDEQYF	TGTGCCAGTAGTGCCGGGACAGGGGACGAGCAGTACTTC	TRBD1	TRBV19	TRBJ2-7	.
CASSPPRYNSPLHF	TGTGCCAGCAGTCCCCCGCGTTATAATTCACCCCTCCACTTT	.	TRBV28	TRBJ1-6	.
CASSHEPGQGNEKLFF	TGCGCCAGCAGCCACGAACCGGGACAGGGGAATGAAAAACTGTTTTTT	TRBD1	TRBV4-1	TRBJ1-4	.
CASSVTLRSEAFF	TGTGCCAGCAGCGTAACCCTCCGTTCTGAAGCTTTCTTT	.	TRBV9	TRBJ1-1	.
CASSTGTSGYNEQFF	TGTGCCAGCAGCACCGGGACTAGCGGTTACAATGAGCAGTTCTTC	TRBD2	TRBV27	TRBJ2-1	.
CASSLIGSSGSSYNEQFF	TGTGCCAGCAGTTTAATTGGGTCTAGCGGGAGTTCCTACAATGAGCAGTTCTTC	TRBD2	TRBV27	TRBJ2-1	.
CASSDPAGMNTEAFF	TGTGCCAGCAGTGATCCGGCCGGAATGAACACTGAAGCTTTCTTT	.	TRBV6-4	TRBJ1-1	.
CSVVEGLGQPQHF	TGCAGCGTTGTCGAGGGTCTGGGACAGCCCCAGCATTTT	.	TRBV29-1	TRBJ1-5	.
CASTITGTSSVGEQFF	TGTGCCAGCACAATAACCGGGACTAGCAGCGTCGGGGAGCAGTTCTTC	TRBD2	TRBV14	TRBJ2-1	.
CASSYSRQGYTGELFF	TGTGCCAGCAGTTACTCCCGCCAGGGTTACACCGGGGAGCTGTTTTTT	.	TRBV6-5	TRBJ2-2	.
CASSLRVGGDEQFF	TGCGCCAGCAGCTTGCGGGTTGGCGGGGATGAGCAGTTCTTC	.	TRBV5-1	TRBJ2-1	.
CASSPTSSGTYEQYF	TGTGCCAGTAGCCCCACCTCGAGTGGAACCTACGAGCAGTACTTC	.	TRBV19	TRBJ2-7	few
CASSEGDTGFYEQYF	TGTGCCAGCAGTGAAGGGGATACAGGGTTCTACGAGCAGTACTTC	.	TRBV6-1	TRBJ2-7	.
CATQDPITQETQYF	TGTGCCACTCAGGACCCGATAACGCAAGAGACCCAGTACTTC	.	TRBV2	TRBJ2-5	once
CATSRGDRGNTGELFF	TGTGCCACCAGCAGAGGCGACAGGGGAAACACCGGGGAGCTGTTTTTT	TRBD1	TRBV15	TRBJ2-2	.
CASSYSVPDNYNEQFF	TGTGCCAGCAGTTACTCGGTGCCCGACAACTACAATGAGCAGTTCTTC	.	TRBV6-5	TRBJ2-1	.
CAWKFNEGGYEQYF	TGTGCCTGGAAGTTTAACGAGGGAGGCTACGAGCAGTACTTC	.	TRBV30	TRBJ2-7	.
CASSDASYNEQFF	TGTGCCAGTTCCGATGCGTCTTACAATGAGCAGTTCTTC	.	TRBV19	TRBJ2-1	.
CASSHRDENTGELFF	TGTGCCAGCAGCCACCGGGACGAGAACACCGGGGAGCTGTTTTTT	.	TRBV7-6	TRBJ2-2	.
CASSLDSVQAAHLYEQYF	TGTGCCAGCAGCTTGGATTCGGTACAAGCGGCACATTTATACGAGCAGTACTTC	.	TRBV5-4	TRBJ2-7	.
CASSDTGELFF	TGTGCCAGCAGCGACACCGGGGAGCTGTTTTTT	.	TRBV6-1	TRBJ2-2	.
CASSLEVVSYNEQFF	TGTGCCAGCAGCTTGGAGGTAGTCTCGTACAATGAGCAGTTCTTC	.	TRBV5-5	TRBJ2-1	.
CASSAGLFFNQPQHF	TGTGCCAGCAGCGCGGGGCTGTTTTTCAATCAGCCCCAGCATTTT	.	TRBV27	TRBJ1-5	.
CASSLVGEGTDTQYF	TGTGCCAGCAGCTTAGTGGGGGAAGGGACAGATACGCAGTATTTT	.	TRBV7-9	TRBJ2-3	.
CASSFGGAAGANVLTF	TGTGCCAGCAGCTTTGGGGGAGCGGCCGGGGCCAACGTCCTGACTTTC	.	TRBV7-8	TRBJ2-6	.
CASSLAAGGGEQYF	TGTGCCAGCAGTTTAGCGGCGGGCGGAGGCGAGCAGTACTTC	.	TRBV28	TRBJ2-7	.
CAYWINRDSTFF	TGTGCCTACTGGATAAACCGGGACTCGACGTTCTTC	.	TRBV2	TRBJ2-1	.
CASSPRGLENYEQYF	TGCGCCAGCAGCCCCCGGGGACTGGAAAACTACGAGCAGTACTTC	.	TRBV4-1	TRBJ2-7	.
CASSPGTATYEQYF	TGTGCCAGCAGCCCCGGGACAGCCACTTACGAGCAGTACTTC	TRBD1	TRBV7-6	TRBJ2-7	.
CASSKAGGDGYTF	TGTGCCAGCAGTAAGGCAGGGGGGGATGGCTACACCTTC	TRBD1	TRBV28	TRBJ1-2	.
CASSLPTRPNTEAFF	TGTGCCAGCAGTTTGCCTACCAGGCCGAACACTGAAGCTTTCTTT	.	TRBV28	TRBJ1-1	.
CASSPKLRESTGELFF	TGTGCCAGCAGCCCCAAGTTGCGGGAGTCCACCGGGGAGCTGTTTTTT	TRBD2	TRBV7-9	TRBJ2-2	.
CASSPRLASEQFF	TGTGCCAGCAGCCCGAGACTAGCCAGTGAGCAGTTCTTC	TRBD2	TRBV13	TRBJ2-1	.
CASSLGTGGLSNQPQHF	TGTGCCAGCAGCCTTGGGACAGGGGGCCTTAGCAATCAGCCCCAGCATTTT	TRBD1	TRBV7-8	TRBJ1-5	.
CASSEAETAPYEQYF	TGTGCCAGCAGTGAAGCGGAGACAGCCCCCTACGAGCAGTACTTC	.	TRBV6-1	TRBJ2-7	.
CASSPTSDPPPEQFF	TGTGCCAGCAGCCCAACTAGCGACCCACCCCCTGAGCAGTTCTTC	TRBD2	TRBV9	TRBJ2-1	.
CASSLAGILAQFF	TGTGCCAGCAGCTTAGCGGGCATACTCGCGCAGTTCTTC	.	TRBV7-8	TRBJ2-1	.
CASSLVQQYF	TGTGCCAGCAGCTTAGTTCAACAGTATTTT	.	TRBV11-2	TRBJ2-3	.
CASTLLRELDTGELFF	TGTGCCAGCACCCTCCTACGAGAGTTGGACACCGGGGAGCTGTTTTTT	.	TRBV11-2	TRBJ2-2	.
CASSLGDGHSQTQYF	TGTGCCAGCAGCTTAGGGGACGGCCATAGCCAGACCCAGTACTTC	.	TRBV7-6	TRBJ2-5	.
CASSIQTYNEQFF	TGTGCCAGCAGTATACAGACCTACAATGAGCAGTTCTTC	.	TRBV25-1	TRBJ2-1	.
CASSLKAGVTTDTQYF	TGTGCCAGCAGCCTAAAGGCAGGGGTTACGACAGATACGCAGTATTTT	.	TRBV7-3	TRBJ2-3	.
CAISDSLGYTF	TGTGCCATCAGTGACAGTCTCGGCTACACCTTC	.	TRBV10-3	TRBJ1-2	.
CATHGTGIYGYTF	TGTGCCACCCACGGGACAGGGATTTATGGCTACACCTTC	TRBD1	TRBV19	TRBJ1-2	few